The clone carrying this TCR beta chain was observed at least ten times. Trimming shortened V by 2 bases and J by 7 bases, and 12 bases separated the two germline ends. The CDR3 extends over 14 amino acids. The data were taken from a study of T cells in Graves' hyperthyroidism and ophthalmopathy. Researchers took RNA transcripts and amplified the TCR beta CDR3 regions from them. Using the HTBI primer set, a first-round RT-PCR was run on the TCR CDR3. Each CDR3 protein is one row after TCRdb ran MiXCR on the multiplex PCR reads. The data contain fewer than 650,000 distinct CDR3 sequences, approximately 14% of them singletons.

This TCR came from a woman between 35 and 50 years old with Graves' hyperthyroidism. The chain links TRBV12-3 or TRBV12-4 to TRBJ2-1; weak D call: TRBD1 (6 bases). Material for sequencing was blood. The CDR3 loop reads CASSLLHRDNEQFF. CDR3 DNA sequence: TGTGCCAGCAGTTTACTCCACAGGGATAATGAGCAGTTCTTC.